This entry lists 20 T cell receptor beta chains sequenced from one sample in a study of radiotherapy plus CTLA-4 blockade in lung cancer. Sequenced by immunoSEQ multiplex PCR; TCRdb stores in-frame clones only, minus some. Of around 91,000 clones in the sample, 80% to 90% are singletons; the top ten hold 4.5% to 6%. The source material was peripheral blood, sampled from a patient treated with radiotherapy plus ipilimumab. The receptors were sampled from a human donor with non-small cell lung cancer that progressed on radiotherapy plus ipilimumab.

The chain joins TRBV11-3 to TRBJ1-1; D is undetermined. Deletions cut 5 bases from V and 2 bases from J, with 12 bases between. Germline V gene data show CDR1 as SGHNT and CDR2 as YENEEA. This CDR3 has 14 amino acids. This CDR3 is CASSHSPANTEAFF. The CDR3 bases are TGTGCCAGCAGCCACAGCCCGGCTAACACTGAAGCTTTCTTT.

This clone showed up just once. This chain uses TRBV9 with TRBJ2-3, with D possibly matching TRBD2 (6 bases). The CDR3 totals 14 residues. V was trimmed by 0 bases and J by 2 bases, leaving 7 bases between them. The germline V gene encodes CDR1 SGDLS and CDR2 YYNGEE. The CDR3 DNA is TGTGCCAGCAGCGTAGGGAGGGCCACAGATACGCAGTATTTT. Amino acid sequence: CASSVGRATDTQYF.

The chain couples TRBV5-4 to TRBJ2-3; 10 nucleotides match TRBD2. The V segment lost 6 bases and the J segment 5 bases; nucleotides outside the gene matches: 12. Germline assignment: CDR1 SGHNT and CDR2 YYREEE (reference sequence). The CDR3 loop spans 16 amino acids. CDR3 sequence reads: CASTLRLAGVLDTQYF. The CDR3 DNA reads TGTGCCAGCACCCTACGCCTAGCGGGAGTGTTAGATACGCAGTATTTT.

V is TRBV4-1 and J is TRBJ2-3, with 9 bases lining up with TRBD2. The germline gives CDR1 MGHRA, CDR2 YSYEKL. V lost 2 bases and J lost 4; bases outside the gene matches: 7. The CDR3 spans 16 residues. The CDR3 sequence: CASSQRLAEKADTQYF. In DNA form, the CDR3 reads TGCGCCAGCAGCCAACGACTAGCGGAAAAGGCAGATACGCAGTATTTT.

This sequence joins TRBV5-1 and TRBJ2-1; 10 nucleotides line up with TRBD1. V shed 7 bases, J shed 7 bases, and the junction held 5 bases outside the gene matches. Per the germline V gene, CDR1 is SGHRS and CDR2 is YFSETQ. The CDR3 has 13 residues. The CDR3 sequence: CASRTGGLNEQFF. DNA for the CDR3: TGCGCCAGCCGGACAGGGGGTTTGAATGAGCAGTTCTTC.

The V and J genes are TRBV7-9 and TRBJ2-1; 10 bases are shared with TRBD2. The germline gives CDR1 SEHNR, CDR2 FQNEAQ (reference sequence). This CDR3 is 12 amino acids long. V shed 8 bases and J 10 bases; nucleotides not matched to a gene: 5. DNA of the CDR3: TGTGCCAGCGGGCTAGCGGGAGAAGAGCAGTTCTTC. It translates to CASGLAGEEQFF.

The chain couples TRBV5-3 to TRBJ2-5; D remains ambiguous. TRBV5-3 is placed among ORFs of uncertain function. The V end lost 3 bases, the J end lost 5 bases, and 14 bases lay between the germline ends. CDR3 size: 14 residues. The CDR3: CARSCNLIPETQYF. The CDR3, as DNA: TGTGCCAGAAGCTGCAACCTCATCCCGGAGACCCAGTACTTC.

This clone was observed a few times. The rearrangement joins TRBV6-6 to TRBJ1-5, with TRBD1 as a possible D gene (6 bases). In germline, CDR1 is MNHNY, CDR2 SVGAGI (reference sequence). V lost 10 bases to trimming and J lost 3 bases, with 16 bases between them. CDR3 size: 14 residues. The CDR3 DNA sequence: TGTGCCACCACAAGGGGGGAAAACAATCAGCCCCAGCATTTT. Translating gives CATTRGENNQPQHF.

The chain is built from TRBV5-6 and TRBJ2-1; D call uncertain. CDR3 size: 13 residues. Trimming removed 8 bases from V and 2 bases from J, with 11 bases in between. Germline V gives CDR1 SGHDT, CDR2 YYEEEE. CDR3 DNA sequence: TGTGCCAGTGCCTGGGGTGCCTACAATGAGCAGTTCTTC. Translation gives CASAWGAYNEQFF.

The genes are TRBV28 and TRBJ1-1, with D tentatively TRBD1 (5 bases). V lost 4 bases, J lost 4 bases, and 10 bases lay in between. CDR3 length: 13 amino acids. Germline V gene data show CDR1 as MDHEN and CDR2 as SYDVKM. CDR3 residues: CASSSRGGTEAFF. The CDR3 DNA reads TGTGCCAGCAGTTCTCGCGGGGGCACTGAAGCTTTCTTT.

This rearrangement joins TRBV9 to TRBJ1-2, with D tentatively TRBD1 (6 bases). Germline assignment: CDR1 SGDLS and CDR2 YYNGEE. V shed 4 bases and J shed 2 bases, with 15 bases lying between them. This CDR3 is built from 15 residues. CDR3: CASSPREGGNYGYTF. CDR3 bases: TGTGCCAGCAGCCCCCGCGAGGGGGGGAACTATGGCTACACCTTC.

DNA of the CDR3: TGTGCCTGGACCGGACAGCCCGGGACCCCAGAGTTCTTC. The encoded protein is CAWTGQPGTPEFF. This rearrangement joins TRBV30 to TRBJ2-1; D perhaps matches TRBD1 (6 bases). With 4 bases removed from V and 14 bases from J, the gap between germline ends came to 21 bases. This CDR3 spans 13 amino acids. Per the germline V gene, CDR1 is GTSNPN and CDR2 is SVGIG (reference sequence).

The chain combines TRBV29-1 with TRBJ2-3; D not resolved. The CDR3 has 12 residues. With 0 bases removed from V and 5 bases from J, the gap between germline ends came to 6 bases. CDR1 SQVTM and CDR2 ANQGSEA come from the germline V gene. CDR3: CSVEDYLDTQYF. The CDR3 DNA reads TGCAGCGTTGAAGACTACCTAGATACGCAGTATTTT.

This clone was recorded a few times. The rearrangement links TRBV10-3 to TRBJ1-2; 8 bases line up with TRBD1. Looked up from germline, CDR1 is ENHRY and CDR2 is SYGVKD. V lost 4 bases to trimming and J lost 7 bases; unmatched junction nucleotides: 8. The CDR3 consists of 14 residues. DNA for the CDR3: TGTGCCATCAGTGCCGGGGACAGGAGCCTTGGCTACACCTTC. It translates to CAISAGDRSLGYTF.

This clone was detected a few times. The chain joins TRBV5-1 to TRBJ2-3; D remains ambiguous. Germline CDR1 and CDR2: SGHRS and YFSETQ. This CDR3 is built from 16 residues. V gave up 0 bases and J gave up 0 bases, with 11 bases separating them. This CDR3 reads CASSLGAVASTDTQYF. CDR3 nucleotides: TGCGCCAGCAGCTTGGGGGCAGTAGCTAGCACAGATACGCAGTATTTT. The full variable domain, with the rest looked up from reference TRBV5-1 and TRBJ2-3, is KAGVTQTPRYLIKTRGQQVTLSCSPISGHRSVSWYQQTPGQGLQFLFEYFSETQRNKGNFPGRFSGRQFSNSRSEMNVSTLELGDSALYLCASSLGAVASTDTQYFGPGTRLTVL.

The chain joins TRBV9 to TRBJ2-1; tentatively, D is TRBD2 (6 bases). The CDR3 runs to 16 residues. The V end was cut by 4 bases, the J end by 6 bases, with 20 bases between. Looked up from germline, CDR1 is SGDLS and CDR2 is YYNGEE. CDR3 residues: CASSPLSGSLINEQFF. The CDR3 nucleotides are TGTGCCAGCAGCCCTCTTAGCGGTAGTCTAATCAATGAGCAGTTCTTC.

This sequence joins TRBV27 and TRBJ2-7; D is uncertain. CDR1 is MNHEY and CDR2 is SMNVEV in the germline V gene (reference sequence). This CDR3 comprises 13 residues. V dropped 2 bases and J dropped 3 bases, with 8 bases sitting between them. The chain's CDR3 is CASSLPSLYEQYF. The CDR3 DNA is TGTGCCAGCAGTTTACCATCCCTCTACGAGCAGTACTTC.

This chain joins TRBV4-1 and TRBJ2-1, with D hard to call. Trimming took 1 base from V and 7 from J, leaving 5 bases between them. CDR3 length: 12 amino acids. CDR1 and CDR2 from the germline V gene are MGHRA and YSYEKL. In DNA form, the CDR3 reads TGCGCCAGCAGCCAAGTTTCAAATGAGCAGTTCTTC. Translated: CASSQVSNEQFF.

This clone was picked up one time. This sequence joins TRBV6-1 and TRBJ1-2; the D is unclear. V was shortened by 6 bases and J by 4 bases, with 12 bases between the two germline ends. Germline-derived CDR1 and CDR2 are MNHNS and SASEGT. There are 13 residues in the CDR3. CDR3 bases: TGTGCCAGCAGGTCCCCGGCCCTCTATGGCTACACCTTC. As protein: CASRSPALYGYTF.

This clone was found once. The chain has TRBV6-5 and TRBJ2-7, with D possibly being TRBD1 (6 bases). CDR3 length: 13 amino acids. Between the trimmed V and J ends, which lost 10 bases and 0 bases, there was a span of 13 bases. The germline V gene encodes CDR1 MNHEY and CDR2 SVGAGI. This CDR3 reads CATKQGRSYEQYF. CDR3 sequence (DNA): TGTGCCACTAAACAGGGCCGCTCCTACGAGCAGTACTTC.